This passage covers 4 T cell receptor beta chains from one sample sequenced in a study of PD-1 blockade in classical Hodgkin lymphoma. Time point noted: cycle 4 day 1 (C4D1), after 6 weeks of nivolumab. Brentuximab vedotin exposure varied, and every patient relapsed after autologous stem cell transplantation. TCRdb keeps only in-frame clones here, not all; method: immunoSEQ multiplex PCR. The data hold roughly 6,900 clones, with roughly 90% observed a single time. The sequencing here drew on peripheral blood mononuclear cells (PBMCs), taken before the fourth cycle of nivolumab. Receptors originate from a human donor with classical Hodgkin lymphoma.

The rearrangement joins TRBV2 to TRBJ2-1, with 9 bases lining up with TRBD2. The CDR3 has 15 amino acids. Germline V gene lookup returns CDR1 SNHLY and CDR2 FYNNEI. V dropped 4 bases and J dropped 5; count of bases not matched to a gene: 6. As DNA, the CDR3 is TGTGCCAGCAGTGGCGGGACTAGCCCTCACAATGAGCAGTTCTTC. Translated: CASSGGTSPHNEQFF.

V is TRBV11-2 and J is TRBJ2-5, with 12 bases aligning to TRBD2. The germline CDR1 and CDR2 sequences are SGHAT and FQNNGV. V gave up 7 bases and J gave up 3 bases; unmatched junction bases: 6. The CDR3 loop spans 15 amino acids. The CDR3 nucleotides read TGTGCCAGCAAAGCGACTAGCGGGGGCGAAGAGACCCAGTACTTC. This sequence encodes CASKATSGGEETQYF.

The table lists this clone with a few counts. The rearrangement links TRBV29-1 to TRBJ2-4, with unresolved D. Germline V gene data show CDR1 as SQVTM and CDR2 as ANQGSEA. Trimming shortened V by 7 bases and J by 2 bases, and 12 bases separated the two germline ends. The CDR3 length is 13 residues. Here the CDR3 DNA reads TGCAGCGCGACCTTAAATACCAAAAACATTCAGTACTTC. Residues: CSATLNTKNIQYF.

The chain employs TRBV10-3 and TRBJ2-2; D remains unclear. Germline CDR1 ENHRY, CDR2 SYGVKD. CDR3 length equals 12 residues. V was shortened by 10 bases and J by 0 bases, with 6 bases between the two germline ends. CDR3 sequence reads: CATNSNTGELFF. CDR3 nucleotides: TGTGCCACCAATTCGAACACCGGGGAGCTGTTTTTT.